This T cell receptor beta chain comes out of a study of the immune and genomic landscape of osteosarcoma. Across the whole study: The cohort was enriched for poor-risk osteosarcoma. Patients were roughly 64% male; around 80% had localized disease. Study outcomes and limitations: Clonality was low: mean roughly 0.081, highest around 0.33, suggesting limited expansion.

A remark on this clone: The antigen is unknown.

Looked up from germline, CDR1 is SGDLS and CDR2 is YYNGEE. The ends lost 4 bases at V and 2 bases at J; junction bases unmatched: 6. The CDR3 loop spans 15 amino acids. Sequencing used immunoSEQ multiplex PCR; TCRdb keeps in-frame clones, though not all of them. The sample holds approximately 1,300 clones, 60% to 80% seen once. Specimen: tumor tissue from a local recurrence in the skull. The TCR was taken from a man between 18 and 29 years old with osteosarcoma. The chain is built from TRBV9 and TRBJ2-1; TRBD1 aligns across 7 bases. CDR3 loop: CASSQRTGTYNEQFF. The CDR3 DNA is TGTGCCAGCAGCCAGAGGACAGGTACCTACAATGAGCAGTTCTTC.